This T cell receptor (beta chain) was documented in a study of blood T cell repertoires in COVID-19. Study background: Sites across the United States, Italy and Spain contributed samples from acute and convalescent COVID-19. Sources were T cells, B-cell-depleted T cells, or PBMCs; the material itself was cDNA or gDNA.

Germline V lookup: CDR1 MNHNY, CDR2 SVGAGI (reference sequence). After removal of 4 bases from V and 3 bases from J, the junction contained 8 bases not matched to a gene. CDR3 length: 16 amino acids. Per the study methods: By means of reference gene primer amplification, nucleated cell counts were estimated. Only in-frame clones appear in the TCRdb table, and some are missing; sequencing was by immunoSEQ multiplex PCR. V, J and clone size were drawn from that table, and D and trimming were deduced from the DNA. The table lists about 58,000 clones, 75% to 90% of them singletons. The sequencing input was peripheral blood. This clonotype was obtained from a woman between 55 and 75 years old with active COVID-19. J is TRBJ2-3 and V is TRBV6-6; the match to TRBD1 covers 9 bases. The CDR3 sequence: CASSSLTGGQTDTQYF. CDR3 DNA sequence: TGTGCCAGCAGTTCCCTTACAGGGGGCCAAACAGATACGCAGTATTTT.